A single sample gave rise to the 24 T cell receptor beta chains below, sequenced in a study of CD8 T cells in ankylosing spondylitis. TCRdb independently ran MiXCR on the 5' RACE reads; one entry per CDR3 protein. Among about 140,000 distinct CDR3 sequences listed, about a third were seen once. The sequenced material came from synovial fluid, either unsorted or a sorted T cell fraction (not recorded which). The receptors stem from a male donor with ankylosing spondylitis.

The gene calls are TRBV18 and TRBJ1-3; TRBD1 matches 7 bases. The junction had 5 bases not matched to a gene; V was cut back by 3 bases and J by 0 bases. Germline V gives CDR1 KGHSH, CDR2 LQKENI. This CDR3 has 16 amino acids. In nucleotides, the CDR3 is TGTGCCAGCTCACCGGGGACAGCTGTCTCTGGAAACACCATATATTTT. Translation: CASSPGTAVSGNTIYF. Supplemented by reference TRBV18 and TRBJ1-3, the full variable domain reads NAGVMQNPRHLVRRRGQEARLRCSPMKGHSHVYWYRQLPEEGLKFMVYLQKENIIDESGMPKERFSAEFPKEGPSILRIQQVVRGDSAAYFCASSPGTAVSGNTIYFGEGSWLTVV.

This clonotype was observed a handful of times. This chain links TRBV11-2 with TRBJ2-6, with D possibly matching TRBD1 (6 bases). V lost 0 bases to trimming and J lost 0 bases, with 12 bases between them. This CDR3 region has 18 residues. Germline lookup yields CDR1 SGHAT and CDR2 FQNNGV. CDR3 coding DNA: TGTGCCAGCAGCTTAGAAGGACAGCGATTCTCTGGGGCCAACGTCCTGACTTTC. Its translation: CASSLEGQRFSGANVLTF.

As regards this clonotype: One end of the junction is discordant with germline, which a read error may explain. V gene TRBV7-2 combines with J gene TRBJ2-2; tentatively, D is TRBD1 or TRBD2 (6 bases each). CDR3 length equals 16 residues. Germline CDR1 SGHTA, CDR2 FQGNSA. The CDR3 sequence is CACSLVPGAYTGELFF. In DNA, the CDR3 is TGTGCCTGCAGCTTAGTTCCGGGGGCCTACACCGGGGAGCTGTTTTTT.

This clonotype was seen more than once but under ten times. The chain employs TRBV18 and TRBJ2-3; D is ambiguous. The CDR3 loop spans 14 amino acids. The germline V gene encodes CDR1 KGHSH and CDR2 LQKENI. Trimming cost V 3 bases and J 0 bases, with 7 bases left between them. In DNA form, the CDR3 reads TGTGCCAGCTCACCGGTCAGAAGCACAGATACGCAGTATTTT. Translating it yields CASSPVRSTDTQYF.

CDR3 protein: CASSPMAPNTEAFF. Written as DNA, the CDR3 is TGTGCCAGCAGCCCCATGGCCCCGAACACTGAAGCTTTCTTT. The rearrangement uses TRBV5-6 and TRBJ1-1; D gene ambiguous. Germline values: CDR1 SGHDT, CDR2 YYEEEE. The length of the CDR3 is 14 residues. Trimming pared 4 bases from V and 1 base from J, leaving 11 bases between.

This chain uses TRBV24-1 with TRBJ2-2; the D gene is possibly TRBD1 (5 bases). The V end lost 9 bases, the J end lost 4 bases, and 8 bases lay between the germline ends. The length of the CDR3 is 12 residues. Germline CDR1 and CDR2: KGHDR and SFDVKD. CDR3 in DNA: TGTGCCACCGGCGACAGCACCGGGGAGCTGTTTTTT. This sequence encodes CATGDSTGELFF.

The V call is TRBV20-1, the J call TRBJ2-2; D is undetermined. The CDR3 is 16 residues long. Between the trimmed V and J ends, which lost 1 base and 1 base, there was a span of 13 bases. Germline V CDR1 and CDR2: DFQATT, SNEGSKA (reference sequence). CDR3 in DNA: TGCAGTGCTAGAGTGTCAACAGCGAAGAACACCGGGGAGCTGTTTTTT. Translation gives CSARVSTAKNTGELFF.

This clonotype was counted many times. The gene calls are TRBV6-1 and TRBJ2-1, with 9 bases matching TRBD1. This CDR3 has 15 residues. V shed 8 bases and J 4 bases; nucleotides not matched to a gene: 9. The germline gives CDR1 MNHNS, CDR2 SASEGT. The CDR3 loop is CASVITGQGYNEQFF. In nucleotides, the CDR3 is TGTGCCAGCGTAATAACGGGACAGGGTTACAATGAGCAGTTCTTC.

In nucleotides, the CDR3 is TGTGCCAGCCGAGATAGCGGGAGGGCCACAGATACGCAGTATTTT. Translation: CASRDSGRATDTQYF. The chain employs TRBV7-2 and TRBJ2-3; 11 nucleotides match TRBD2. The CDR3 is 15 residues long. V lost 8 bases to trimming and J lost 2 bases; unmatched junction nucleotides: 6. The germline V gene has CDR1 SGHTA and CDR2 FQGNSA.

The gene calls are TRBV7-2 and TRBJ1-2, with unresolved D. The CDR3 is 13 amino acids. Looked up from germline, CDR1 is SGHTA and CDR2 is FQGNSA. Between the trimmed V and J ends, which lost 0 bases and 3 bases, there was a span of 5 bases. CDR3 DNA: TGTGCCAGCAGCTTAGCGGTCGACTATGGCTACACCTTC. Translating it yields CASSLAVDYGYTF.

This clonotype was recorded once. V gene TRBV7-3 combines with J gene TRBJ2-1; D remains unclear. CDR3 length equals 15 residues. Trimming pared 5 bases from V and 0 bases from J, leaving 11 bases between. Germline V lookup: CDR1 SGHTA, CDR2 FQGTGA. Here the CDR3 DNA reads TGTGCCAGCAGCGCCGCCCCGACCTCCTACAATGAGCAGTTCTTC. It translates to CASSAAPTSYNEQFF. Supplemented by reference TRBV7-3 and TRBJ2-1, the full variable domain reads GAGVSQTPSNKVTEKGKYVELRCDPISGHTALYWYRQSLGQGPEFLIYFQGTGAADDSGLPNDRFFAVRPEGSVSTLKIQRTERGDSAVYLCASSAAPTSYNEQFFGPGTRLTVL.

The CDR3 coding sequence is TGCGCCAGCAGCTTGGCCGTTAACTCCTACAATGAGCAGTTCTTC. Protein: CASSLAVNSYNEQFF. The rearrangement joins TRBV5-1 to TRBJ2-1; no definite D call. The CDR3 totals 15 residues. Germline V gives CDR1 SGHRS, CDR2 YFSETQ. V lost 0 bases and J 0 bases, leaving 7 bases between the germline ends.

CDR3 DNA sequence: TGTGCCAGCAGCCGGGGGGGGGATCAGTTCTTC. Encoded protein: CASSRGGDQFF. This chain connects TRBV3-1 to TRBJ2-1; 7 bases are a match to TRBD2. V was clipped by 4 bases and J by 13 bases; unmatched bases: 4. The CDR3 is 11 residues long. Germline CDR1 LGHDT, CDR2 YNNKEL (reference sequence).

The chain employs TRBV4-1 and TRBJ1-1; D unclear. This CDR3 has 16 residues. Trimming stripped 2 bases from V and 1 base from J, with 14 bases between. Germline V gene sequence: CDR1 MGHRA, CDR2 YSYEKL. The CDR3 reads CASSQFDQSPNTEAFF. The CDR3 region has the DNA TGCGCCAGCAGCCAATTCGACCAGAGCCCGAACACTGAAGCTTTCTTT.

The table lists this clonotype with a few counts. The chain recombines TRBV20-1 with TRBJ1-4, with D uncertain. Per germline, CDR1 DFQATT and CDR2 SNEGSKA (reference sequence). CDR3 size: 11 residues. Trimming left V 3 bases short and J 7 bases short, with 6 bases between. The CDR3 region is CSASIVEKLFF. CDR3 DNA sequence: TGCAGTGCTAGTATCGTTGAAAAACTGTTTTTT.

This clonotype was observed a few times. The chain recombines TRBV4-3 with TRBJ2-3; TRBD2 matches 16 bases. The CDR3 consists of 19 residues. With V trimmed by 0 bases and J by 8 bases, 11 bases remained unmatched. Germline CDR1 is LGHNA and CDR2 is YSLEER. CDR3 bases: TGCGCCAGCAGCCAAGATGCGGGACTAGCGGGAGGGTCCCGAGCTACGCAGTATTTT. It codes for CASSQDAGLAGGSRATQYF.

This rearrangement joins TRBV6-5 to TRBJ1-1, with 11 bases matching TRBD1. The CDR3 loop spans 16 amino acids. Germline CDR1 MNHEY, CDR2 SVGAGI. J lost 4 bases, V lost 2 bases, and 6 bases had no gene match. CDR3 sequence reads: CASSYPGQGAITEAFF. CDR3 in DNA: TGTGCCAGCAGTTACCCCGGACAGGGGGCGATCACTGAAGCTTTCTTT.

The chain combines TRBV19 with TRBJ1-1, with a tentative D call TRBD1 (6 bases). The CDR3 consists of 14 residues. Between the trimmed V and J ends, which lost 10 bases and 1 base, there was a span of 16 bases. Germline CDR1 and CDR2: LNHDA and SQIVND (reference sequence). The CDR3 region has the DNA TGTGCCACGACACTCCGGGGACAGAACACTGAAGCTTTCTTT. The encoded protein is CATTLRGQNTEAFF.

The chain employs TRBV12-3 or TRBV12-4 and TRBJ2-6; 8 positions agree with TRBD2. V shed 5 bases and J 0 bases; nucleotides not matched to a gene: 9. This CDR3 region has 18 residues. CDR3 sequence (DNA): TGTGCCAGCAGTCCCTTGACTAGCGCCAGCTCTGGGGCCAACGTCCTGACTTTC. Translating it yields CASSPLTSASSGANVLTF.

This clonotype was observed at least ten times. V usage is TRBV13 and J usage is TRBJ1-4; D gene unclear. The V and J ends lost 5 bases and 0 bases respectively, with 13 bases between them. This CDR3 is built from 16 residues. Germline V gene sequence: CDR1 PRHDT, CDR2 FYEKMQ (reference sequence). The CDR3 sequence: CASSNRHPATNEKLFF. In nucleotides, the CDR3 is TGTGCCAGCAGCAACCGACACCCTGCAACTAATGAAAAACTGTTTTTT.

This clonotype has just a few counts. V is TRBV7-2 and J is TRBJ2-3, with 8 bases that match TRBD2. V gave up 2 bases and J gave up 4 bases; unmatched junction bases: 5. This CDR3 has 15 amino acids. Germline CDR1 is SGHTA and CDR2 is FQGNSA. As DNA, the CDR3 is TGTGCCAGCAGCTTATCGGGGGGGGGACCAGATACGCAGTATTTT. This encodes CASSLSGGGPDTQYF.

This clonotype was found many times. CDR3 DNA sequence: TGCAGTGCTGAGGACAGTGCAGCCTACGAGCAGTACTTC. Protein product: CSAEDSAAYEQYF. V gene TRBV20-1 combines with J gene TRBJ2-7; D may be TRBD1 (6 bases). Looked up from germline, CDR1 is DFQATT and CDR2 is SNEGSKA (reference sequence). Trimming removed 5 bases from V and 2 bases from J, with 13 bases in between. CDR3 length equals 13 residues.

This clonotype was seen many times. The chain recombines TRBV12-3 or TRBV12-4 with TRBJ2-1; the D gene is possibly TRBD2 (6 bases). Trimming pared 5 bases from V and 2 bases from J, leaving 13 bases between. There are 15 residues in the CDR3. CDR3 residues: CASSPLAGTYNEQFF. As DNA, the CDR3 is TGTGCCAGCAGTCCCTTGGCGGGAACCTACAATGAGCAGTTCTTC.

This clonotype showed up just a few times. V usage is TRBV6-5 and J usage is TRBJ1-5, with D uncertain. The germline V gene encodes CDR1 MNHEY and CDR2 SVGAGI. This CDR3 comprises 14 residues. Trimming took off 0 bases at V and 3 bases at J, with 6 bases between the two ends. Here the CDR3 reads CASSYSTNNQPQHF. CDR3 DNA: TGTGCCAGCAGTTACTCGACAAACAATCAGCCCCAGCATTTT.